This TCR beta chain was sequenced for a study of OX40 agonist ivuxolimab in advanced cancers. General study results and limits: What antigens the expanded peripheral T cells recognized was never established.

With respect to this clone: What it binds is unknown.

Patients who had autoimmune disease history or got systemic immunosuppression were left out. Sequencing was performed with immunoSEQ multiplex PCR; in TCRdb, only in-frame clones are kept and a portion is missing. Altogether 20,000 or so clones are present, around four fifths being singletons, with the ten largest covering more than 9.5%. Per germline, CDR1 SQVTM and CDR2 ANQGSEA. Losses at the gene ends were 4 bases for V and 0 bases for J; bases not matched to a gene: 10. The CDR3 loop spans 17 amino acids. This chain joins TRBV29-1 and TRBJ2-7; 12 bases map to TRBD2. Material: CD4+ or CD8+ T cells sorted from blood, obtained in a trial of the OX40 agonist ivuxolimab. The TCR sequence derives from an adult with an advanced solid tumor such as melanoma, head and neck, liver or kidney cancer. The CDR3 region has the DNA TGCAGCGTTGGACTAGCGGGAGTCAAAATCAGCTCCTACGAGCAGTACTTC. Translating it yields CSVGLAGVKISSYEQYF.